This T cell receptor (beta chain) was sequenced in a study of blood T cell repertoires in COVID-19. TCRdb keeps only in-frame clones here, not all; method: immunoSEQ multiplex PCR. The sample includes 100,000 to 150,000 clones, roughly 80% of them seen just once. The germline CDR1 and CDR2 sequences are LGHDT and YNNKEL (reference sequence). V shed 5 bases and J shed 9 bases, with 15 bases lying between them. The CDR3 runs 13 residues. This rearrangement joins TRBV3-1 (or the pseudogene TRBV3-2) to TRBJ2-3; D may be TRBD2 (5 bases). This clonotype originated in a woman aged 25 to 45 who had recovered from COVID-19. Sequencing used peripheral blood. The CDR3: CASSSFGLQTQYF. Here the CDR3 DNA reads TGTGCCAGCAGCAGTTTCGGACTGCAAACGCAGTATTTT.